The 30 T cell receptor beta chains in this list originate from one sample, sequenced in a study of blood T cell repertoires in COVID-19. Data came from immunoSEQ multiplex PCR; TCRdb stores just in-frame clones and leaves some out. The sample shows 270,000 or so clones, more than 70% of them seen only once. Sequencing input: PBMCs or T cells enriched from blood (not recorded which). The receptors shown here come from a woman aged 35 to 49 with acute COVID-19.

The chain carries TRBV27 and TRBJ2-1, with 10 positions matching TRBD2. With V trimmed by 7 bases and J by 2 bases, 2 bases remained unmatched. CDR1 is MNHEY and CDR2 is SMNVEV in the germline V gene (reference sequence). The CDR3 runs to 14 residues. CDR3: CASNSGRTYNEQFF. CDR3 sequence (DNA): TGTGCCAGCAATAGCGGGAGGACCTACAATGAGCAGTTCTTC.

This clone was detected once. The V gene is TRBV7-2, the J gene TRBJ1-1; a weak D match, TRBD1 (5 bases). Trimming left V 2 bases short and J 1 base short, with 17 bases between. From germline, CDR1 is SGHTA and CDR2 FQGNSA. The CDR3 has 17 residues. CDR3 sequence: CASSLYAGIGQNTEAFF. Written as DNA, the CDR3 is TGTGCCAGCAGCTTATACGCAGGGATCGGGCAGAACACTGAAGCTTTCTTT.

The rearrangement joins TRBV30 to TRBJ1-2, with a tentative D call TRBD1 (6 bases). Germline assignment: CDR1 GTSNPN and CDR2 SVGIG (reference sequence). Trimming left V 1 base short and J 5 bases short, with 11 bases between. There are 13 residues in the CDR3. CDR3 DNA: TGTGCCTGGAGTGACAGGGACGGTTATGGCTACACCTTC. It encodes CAWSDRDGYGYTF.

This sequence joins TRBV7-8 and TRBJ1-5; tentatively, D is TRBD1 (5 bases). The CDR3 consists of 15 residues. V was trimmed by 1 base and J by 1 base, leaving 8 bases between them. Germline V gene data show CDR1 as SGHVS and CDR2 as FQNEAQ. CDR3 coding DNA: TGTGCCAGCAGCTTAGAAGGGGTCAGCAATCAGCCCCAGCATTTT. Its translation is CASSLEGVSNQPQHF.

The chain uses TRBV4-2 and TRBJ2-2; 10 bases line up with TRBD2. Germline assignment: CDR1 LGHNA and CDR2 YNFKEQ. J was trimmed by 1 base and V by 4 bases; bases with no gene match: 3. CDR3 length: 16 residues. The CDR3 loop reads CASSPRLAGNTGELFF. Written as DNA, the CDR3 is TGTGCCAGCAGCCCTAGACTAGCGGGGAACACCGGGGAGCTGTTTTTT.

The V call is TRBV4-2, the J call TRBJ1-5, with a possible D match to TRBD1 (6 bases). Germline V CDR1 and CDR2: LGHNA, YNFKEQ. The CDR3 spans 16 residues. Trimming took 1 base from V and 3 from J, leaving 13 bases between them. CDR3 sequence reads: CASSQVVQGLNQPQHF. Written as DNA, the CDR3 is TGTGCCAGCAGCCAAGTAGTACAGGGTCTCAATCAGCCCCAGCATTTT.

The CDR3, as DNA: TGTGCCAGCAACCTAGCGGGAGGGCTCCCCTACGAGCAGTACTTC. This codes for CASNLAGGLPYEQYF. V and J are TRBV27 and TRBJ2-7; TRBD2 matches at 12 bases. The germline V gene encodes CDR1 MNHEY and CDR2 SMNVEV (reference sequence). After removal of 7 bases from V and 2 bases from J, the junction contained 6 bases not matched to a gene. The CDR3 spans 15 residues.

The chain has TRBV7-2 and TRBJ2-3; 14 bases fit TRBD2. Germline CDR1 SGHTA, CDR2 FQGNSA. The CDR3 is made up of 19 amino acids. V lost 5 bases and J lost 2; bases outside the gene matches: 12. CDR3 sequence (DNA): TGTGCCAGCAGCAAGCGACGCGGACTAGCGGGAGGACCCACAGATACGCAGTATTTT. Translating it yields CASSKRRGLAGGPTDTQYF.

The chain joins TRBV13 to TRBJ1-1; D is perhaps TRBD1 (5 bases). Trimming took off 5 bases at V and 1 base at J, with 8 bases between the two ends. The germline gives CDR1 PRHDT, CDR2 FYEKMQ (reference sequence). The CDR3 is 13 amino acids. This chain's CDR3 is CASSLDRNTEAFF. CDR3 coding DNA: TGTGCCAGCAGCCTAGACAGGAACACTGAAGCTTTCTTT. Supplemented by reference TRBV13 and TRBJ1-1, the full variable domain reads AAGVIQSPRHLIKEKRETATLKCYPIPRHDTVYWYQQGPGQDPQFLISFYEKMQSDKGSIPDRFSAQQFSDYHSELNMSSLELGDSALYFCASSLDRNTEAFFGQGTRLTVV.

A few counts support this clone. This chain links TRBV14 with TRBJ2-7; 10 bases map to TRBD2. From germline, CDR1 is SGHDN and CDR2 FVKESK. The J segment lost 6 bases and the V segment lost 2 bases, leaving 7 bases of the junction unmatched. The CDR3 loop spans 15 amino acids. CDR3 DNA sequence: TGTGCCAGCAGCCAACACGCACGACTAGCGGGCGAGCAGTACTTC. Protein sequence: CASSQHARLAGEQYF.

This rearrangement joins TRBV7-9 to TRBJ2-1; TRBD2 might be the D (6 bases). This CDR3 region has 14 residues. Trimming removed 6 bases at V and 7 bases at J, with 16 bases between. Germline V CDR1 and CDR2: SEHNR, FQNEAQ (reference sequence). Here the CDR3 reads CASREGGARNEQFF. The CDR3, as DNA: TGTGCCAGCAGGGAGGGTGGCGCGCGTAATGAGCAGTTCTTC.

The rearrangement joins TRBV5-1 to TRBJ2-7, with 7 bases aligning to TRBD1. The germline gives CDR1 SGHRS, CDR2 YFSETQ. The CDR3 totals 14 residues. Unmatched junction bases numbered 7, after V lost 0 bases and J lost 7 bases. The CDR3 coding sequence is TGCGCCAGCAGCTTGGGGACAGGCGCCGGGGAGCAGTACGTC. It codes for CASSLGTGAGEQYV.

DNA of the CDR3: TGTGCTAGTGGACCGGACTGGAACACTGAAGCTTTCTTT. Its protein is CASGPDWNTEAFF. The chain links TRBV12-5 to TRBJ1-1; D is unresolved. This CDR3 is built from 13 residues. Between the trimmed V and J ends, which lost 6 bases and 1 base, there was a span of 9 bases. CDR1 LGHNT and CDR2 FRNRAP come from the germline V gene.

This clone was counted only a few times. CDR3 in amino acids: CASTLRRGNQPQHF. CDR3 bases: TGTGCCAGCACCCTCAGACGAGGGAATCAGCCCCAGCATTTT. This sequence joins TRBV3-1 (or the pseudogene TRBV3-2) and TRBJ1-5; D ambiguous. Per germline, CDR1 LGHDT and CDR2 YNNKEL (reference sequence). This CDR3 is 14 amino acids long. V was pared by 7 bases and J by 4 bases, with 14 bases between.

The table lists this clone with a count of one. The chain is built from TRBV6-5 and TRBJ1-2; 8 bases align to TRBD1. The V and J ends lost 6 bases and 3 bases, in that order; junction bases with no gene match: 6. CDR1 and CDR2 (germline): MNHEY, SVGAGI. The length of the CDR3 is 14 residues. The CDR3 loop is CASSPTGDDYGYTF. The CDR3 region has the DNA TGTGCCAGCAGCCCGACAGGGGATGACTATGGCTACACCTTC.

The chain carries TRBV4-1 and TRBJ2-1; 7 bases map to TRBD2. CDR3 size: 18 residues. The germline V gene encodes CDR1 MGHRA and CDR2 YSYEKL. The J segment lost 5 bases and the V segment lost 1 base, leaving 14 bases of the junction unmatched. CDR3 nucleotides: TGCGCCAGCAGCCAAGGTGTATGGGGGAGGGTTAGTAACAATGAGCAGTTCTTC. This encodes CASSQGVWGRVSNNEQFF.

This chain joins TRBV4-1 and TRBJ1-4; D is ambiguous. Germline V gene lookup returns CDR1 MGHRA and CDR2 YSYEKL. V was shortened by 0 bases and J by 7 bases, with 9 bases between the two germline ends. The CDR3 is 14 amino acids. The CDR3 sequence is CASSQDPRREKLFF. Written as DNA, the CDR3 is TGCGCCAGCAGCCAAGATCCCCGTCGTGAAAAACTGTTTTTT.

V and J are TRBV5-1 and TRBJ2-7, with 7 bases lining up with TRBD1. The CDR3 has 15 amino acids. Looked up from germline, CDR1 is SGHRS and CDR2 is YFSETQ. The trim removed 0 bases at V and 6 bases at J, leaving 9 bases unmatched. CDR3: CASSLAQIDRVEQYV. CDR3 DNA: TGCGCCAGCAGCTTGGCCCAAATAGACAGGGTCGAGCAGTACGTC.

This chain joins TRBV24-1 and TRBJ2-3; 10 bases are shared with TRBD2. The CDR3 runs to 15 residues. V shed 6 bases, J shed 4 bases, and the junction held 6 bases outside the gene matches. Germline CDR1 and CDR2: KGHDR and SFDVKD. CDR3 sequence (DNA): TGTGCCACCAGTAAATTAGCGGGAGGTTCAGATACGCAGTATTTT. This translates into CATSKLAGGSDTQYF.

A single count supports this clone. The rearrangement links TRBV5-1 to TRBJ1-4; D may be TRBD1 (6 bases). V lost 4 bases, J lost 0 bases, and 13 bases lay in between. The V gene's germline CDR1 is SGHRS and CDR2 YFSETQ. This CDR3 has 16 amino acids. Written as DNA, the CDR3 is TGCGCCAGCAGCAAAGGACAGAGTGCAACTAATGAAAAACTGTTTTTT. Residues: CASSKGQSATNEKLFF.

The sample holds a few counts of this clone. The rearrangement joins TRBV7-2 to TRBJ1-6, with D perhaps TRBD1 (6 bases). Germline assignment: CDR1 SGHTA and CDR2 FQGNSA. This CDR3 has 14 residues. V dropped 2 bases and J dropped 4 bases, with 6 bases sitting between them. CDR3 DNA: TGTGCCAGCAGCTTACAGGGGTATAATTCACCCCTCCACTTT. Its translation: CASSLQGYNSPLHF.

CDR3 in amino acids: CASSSHRGRVGEQYF. The CDR3 coding sequence is TGTGCCAGCAGTTCCCACAGGGGAAGGGTGGGCGAGCAGTACTTC. V and J are TRBV28 and TRBJ2-7; 7 bases line up with TRBD1. The germline gives CDR1 MDHEN, CDR2 SYDVKM. CDR3 length: 15 residues. V lost 4 bases and J lost 6; bases outside the gene matches: 12.

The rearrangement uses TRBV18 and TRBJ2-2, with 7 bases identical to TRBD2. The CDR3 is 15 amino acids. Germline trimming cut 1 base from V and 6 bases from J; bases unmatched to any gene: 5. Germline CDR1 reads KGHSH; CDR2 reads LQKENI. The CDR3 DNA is TGTGCCAGCTCACCACGATCGGCGGGAGCCGGGGAGCTGTTTTTT. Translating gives CASSPRSAGAGELFF.

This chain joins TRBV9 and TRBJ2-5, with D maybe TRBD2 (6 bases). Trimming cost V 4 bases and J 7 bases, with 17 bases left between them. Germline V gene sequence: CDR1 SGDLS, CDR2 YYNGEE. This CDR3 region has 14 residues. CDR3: CASSPGTGPGTQYF. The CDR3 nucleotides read TGTGCCAGCAGCCCCGGGACTGGGCCGGGGACCCAGTACTTC. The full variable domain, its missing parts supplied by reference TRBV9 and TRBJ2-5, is DSGVTQTPKHLITATGQRVTLRCSPRSGDLSVYWYQQSLDQGLQFLIQYYNGEERAKGNILERFSAQQFPDLHSELNLSSLELGDSALYFCASSPGTGPGTQYFGPGTRLLVL.

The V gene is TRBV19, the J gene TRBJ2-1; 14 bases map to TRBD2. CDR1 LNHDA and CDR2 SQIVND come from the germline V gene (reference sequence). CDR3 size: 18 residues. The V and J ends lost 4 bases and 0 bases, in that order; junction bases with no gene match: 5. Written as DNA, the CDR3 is TGTGCCAGTAGTACCTTTGGGACTAGCGGGAGCTCCTACAATGAGCAGTTCTTC. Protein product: CASSTFGTSGSSYNEQFF. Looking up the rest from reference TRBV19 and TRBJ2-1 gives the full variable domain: DGGITQSPKYLFRKEGQNVTLSCEQNLNHDAMYWYRQDPGQGLRLIYYSQIVNDFQKGDIAEGYSVSREKKESFPLTVTSAQKNPTAFYLCASSTFGTSGSSYNEQFFGPGTRLTVL.

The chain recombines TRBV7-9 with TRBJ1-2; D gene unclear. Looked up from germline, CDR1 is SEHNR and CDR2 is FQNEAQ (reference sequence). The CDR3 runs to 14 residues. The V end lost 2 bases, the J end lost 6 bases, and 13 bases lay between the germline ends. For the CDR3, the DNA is TGTGCCAGCAGCTTACCGACTCGTACTAATGGCTACACCTTC. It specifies CASSLPTRTNGYTF.

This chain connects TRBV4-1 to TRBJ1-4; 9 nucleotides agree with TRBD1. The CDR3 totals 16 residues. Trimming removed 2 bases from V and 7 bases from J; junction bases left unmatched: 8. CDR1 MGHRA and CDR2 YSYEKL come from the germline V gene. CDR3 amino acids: CASSQPQGQGGEKLFF. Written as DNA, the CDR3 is TGCGCCAGCAGCCAACCCCAGGGACAGGGTGGTGAAAAACTGTTTTTT.

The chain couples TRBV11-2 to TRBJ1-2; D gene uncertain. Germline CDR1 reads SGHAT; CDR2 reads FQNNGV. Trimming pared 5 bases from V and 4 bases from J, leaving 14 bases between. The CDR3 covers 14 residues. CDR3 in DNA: TGTGCCAGCAGCCCGGCCTCGATAGCCTATGGCTACACCTTC. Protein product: CASSPASIAYGYTF. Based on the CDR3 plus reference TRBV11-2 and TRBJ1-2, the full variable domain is EAGVAQSPRYKIIEKRQSVAFWCNPISGHATLYWYQQILGQGPKLLIQFQNNGVVDDSQLPKDRFSAERLKGVDSTLKIQPAKLEDSAVYLCASSPASIAYGYTFGSGTRLTVV.

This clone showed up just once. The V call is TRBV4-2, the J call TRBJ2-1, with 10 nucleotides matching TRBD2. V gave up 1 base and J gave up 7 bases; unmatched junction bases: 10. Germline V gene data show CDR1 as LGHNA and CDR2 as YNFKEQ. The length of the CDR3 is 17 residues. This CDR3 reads CASSQAGAGGVWNEQFF. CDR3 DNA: TGTGCCAGCAGCCAAGCGGGAGCGGGAGGGGTTTGGAATGAGCAGTTCTTC.

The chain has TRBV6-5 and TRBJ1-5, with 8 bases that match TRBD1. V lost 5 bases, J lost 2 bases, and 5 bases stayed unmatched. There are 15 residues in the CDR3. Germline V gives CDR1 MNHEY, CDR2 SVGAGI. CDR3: CASSKQGGGNQPQHF. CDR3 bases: TGTGCCAGCAGTAAACAGGGGGGCGGCAATCAGCCCCAGCATTTT.